This TCR beta chain is drawn from a study of PD-1 blockade in classical Hodgkin lymphoma. Time point specified: cycle 4 day 1 (C4D1), after 6 weeks of nivolumab. Each of the patients experienced relapse following autologous stem cell transplantation, and their brentuximab vedotin exposure differed. Best responses included complete response and partial response; otherwise, the best response was progressive disease. The data were produced by immunoSEQ multiplex PCR, yet TCRdb's version contains in-frame clones alone and is incomplete. The sample holds 40,000 to 65,000 clones, approximately 89% seen once. General study points: A significant rise in TCR diversity by C4D1 was seen for CD4+ but not CD8+ cells. For complete responders, baseline diversity was comparable to that of newly diagnosed patients.

V gave up 2 bases and J gave up 7 bases; unmatched junction bases: 9. This CDR3 has 15 residues. Germline-derived CDR1 and CDR2 are SGHRS and YFSETQ. Of note for this clone: The antigen is unknown.

This sequence was found in a human donor with classical Hodgkin lymphoma. The V gene is TRBV5-1, the J gene TRBJ2-1, with 7 bases aligning to TRBD1. The sample in question was peripheral blood mononuclear cells (PBMCs), obtained before the fourth cycle of nivolumab. CDR3 region: CASSFTGAVPNEQFF. CDR3 DNA sequence: TGCGCCAGCAGCTTCACAGGGGCCGTACCAAATGAGCAGTTCTTC.